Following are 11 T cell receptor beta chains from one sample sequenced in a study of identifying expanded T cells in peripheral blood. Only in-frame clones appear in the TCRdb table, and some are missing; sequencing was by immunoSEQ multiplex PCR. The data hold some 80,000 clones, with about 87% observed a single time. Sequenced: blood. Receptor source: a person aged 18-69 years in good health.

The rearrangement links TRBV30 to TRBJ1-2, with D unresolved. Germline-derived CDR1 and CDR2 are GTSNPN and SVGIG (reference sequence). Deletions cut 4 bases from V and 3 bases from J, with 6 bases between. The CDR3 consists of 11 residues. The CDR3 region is CAWNGYYGYTF. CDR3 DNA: TGTGCCTGGAACGGATACTATGGCTACACCTTC.

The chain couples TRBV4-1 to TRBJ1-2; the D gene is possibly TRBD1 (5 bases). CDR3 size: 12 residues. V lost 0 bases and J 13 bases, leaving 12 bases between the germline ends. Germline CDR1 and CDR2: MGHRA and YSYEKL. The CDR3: CASSQESGRSTF. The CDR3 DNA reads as TGCGCCAGCAGCCAAGAATCGGGGCGGAGCACCTTC.

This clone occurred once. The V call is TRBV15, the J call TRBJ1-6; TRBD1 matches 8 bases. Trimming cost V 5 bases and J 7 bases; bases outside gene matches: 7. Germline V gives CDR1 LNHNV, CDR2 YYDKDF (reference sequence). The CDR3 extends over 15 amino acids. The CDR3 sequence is CATSGTGMGNSPLHF. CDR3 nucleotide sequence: TGTGCCACCAGCGGGACAGGCATGGGAAATTCACCCCTCCACTTT.

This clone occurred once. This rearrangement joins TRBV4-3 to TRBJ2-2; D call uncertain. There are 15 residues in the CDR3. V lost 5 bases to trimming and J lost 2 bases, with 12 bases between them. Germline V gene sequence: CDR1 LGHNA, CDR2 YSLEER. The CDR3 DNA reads TGCGCCAGCAGCGGAAATTTTCCCAACACCGGGGAGCTGTTTTTT. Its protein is CASSGNFPNTGELFF.

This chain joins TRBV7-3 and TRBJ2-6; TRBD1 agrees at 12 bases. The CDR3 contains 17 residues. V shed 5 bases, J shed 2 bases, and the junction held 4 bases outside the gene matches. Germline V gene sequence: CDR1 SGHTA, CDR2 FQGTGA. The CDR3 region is CASSQGTGGAGANVLTF. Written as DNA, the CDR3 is TGTGCCAGCAGCCAAGGGACAGGGGGCGCTGGGGCCAACGTCCTGACTTTC.

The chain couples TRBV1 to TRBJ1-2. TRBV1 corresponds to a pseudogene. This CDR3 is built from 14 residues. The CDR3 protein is CTSSQGGLSYGYTF. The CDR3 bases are TGCACCAGCAGCCAGGGGGGTTTAAGCTATGGCTACACCTTC.

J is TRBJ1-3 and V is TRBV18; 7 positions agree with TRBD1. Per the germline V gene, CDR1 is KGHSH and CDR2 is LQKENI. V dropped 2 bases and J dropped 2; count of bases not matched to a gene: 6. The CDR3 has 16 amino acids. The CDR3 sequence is CASSPIYQGAGNTIYF. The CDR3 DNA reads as TGTGCCAGCTCACCAATCTACCAGGGGGCTGGAAACACCATATATTTT. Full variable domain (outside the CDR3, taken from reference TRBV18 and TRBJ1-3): NAGVMQNPRHLVRRRGQEARLRCSPMKGHSHVYWYRQLPEEGLKFMVYLQKENIIDESGMPKERFSAEFPKEGPSILRIQQVVRGDSAAYFCASSPIYQGAGNTIYFGEGSWLTVV.

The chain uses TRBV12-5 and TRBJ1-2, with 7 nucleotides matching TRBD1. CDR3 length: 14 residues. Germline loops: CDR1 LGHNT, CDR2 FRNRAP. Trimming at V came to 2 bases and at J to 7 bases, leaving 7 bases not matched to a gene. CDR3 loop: CASGLLTGATGYTF. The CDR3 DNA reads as TGTGCTAGTGGTTTGCTAACAGGGGCCACTGGCTACACCTTC.

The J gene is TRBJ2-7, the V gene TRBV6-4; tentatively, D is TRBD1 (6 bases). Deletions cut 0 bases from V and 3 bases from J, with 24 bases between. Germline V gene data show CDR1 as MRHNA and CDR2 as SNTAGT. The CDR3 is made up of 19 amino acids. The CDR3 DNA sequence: TGTGCCAGCAGTGACTCGAAGAGCCGGGACAAAAAATTGGGCTACGAGCAGTACTTC. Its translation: CASSDSKSRDKKLGYEQYF.

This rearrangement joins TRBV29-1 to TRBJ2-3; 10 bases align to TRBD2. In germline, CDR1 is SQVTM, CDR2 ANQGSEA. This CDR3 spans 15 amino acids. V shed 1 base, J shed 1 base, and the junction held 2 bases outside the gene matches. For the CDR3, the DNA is TGCAGCGTTGAAGGAGGACTAGCGGGCACAGATACGCAGTATTTT. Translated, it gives CSVEGGLAGTDTQYF.

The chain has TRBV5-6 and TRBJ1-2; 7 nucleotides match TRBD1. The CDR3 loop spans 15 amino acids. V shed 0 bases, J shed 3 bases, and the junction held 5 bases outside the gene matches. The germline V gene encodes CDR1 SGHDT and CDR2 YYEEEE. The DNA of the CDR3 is TGTGCCAGCAGCTTGGTCAGGGGGACTCACTATGGCTACACCTTC. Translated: CASSLVRGTHYGYTF.